The 5 T cell receptor beta chains below come from one sample, sequenced in a study of T cells after yellow fever vaccination. One entry per CDR3 protein results from TCRdb running MiXCR on the 5' RACE reads. The top ten hold 2.5% to 3% of the sample, which has 150,000 or so distinct CDR3 sequences, under 7.5% seen once. Sequenced here: CD4+ T cells sorted from PBMCs, sampled around 5 days after the first yellow fever vaccination. All receptors come from a man aged 18 to 29 who received the YFV17D yellow fever vaccine.

In its sample, this clonotype was seen many times. The CDR3 DNA follows: TGTGCCAGCAGTTACTCGGGTGGGCTGCGCACTGAAGCTTTCTTT. Translation gives CASSYSGGLRTEAFF. The chain recombines TRBV6-5 with TRBJ1-1; no definite D call. V lost 0 bases, J lost 4 bases, and 12 bases lay in between. CDR1 MNHEY and CDR2 SVGAGI come from the germline V gene. The CDR3 totals 15 residues.

This clonotype has a handful of counts. This chain's CDR3 is CASRFLAGGRQETQYF. The CDR3 DNA follows: TGCGCCAGCCGCTTCTTAGCGGGGGGGCGCCAAGAGACCCAGTACTTC. The chain joins TRBV4-1 to TRBJ2-5; TRBD2 aligns across 11 bases. The CDR3 spans 16 residues. Germline values: CDR1 MGHRA, CDR2 YSYEKL. V shed 8 bases, J shed 1 base, and the junction held 9 bases outside the gene matches.

Relative to its sample, this clonotype is medium-sized. The V call is TRBV28, the J call TRBJ2-5; possible D gene TRBD1, 6 bases. This CDR3 is built from 13 residues. In germline, CDR1 is MDHEN, CDR2 SYDVKM. The ends were cut back, 6 bases at V and 3 bases at J, with 11 bases in the middle. The CDR3 here is CASRPQGKETQYF. CDR3 nucleotides: TGTGCCAGCAGGCCACAGGGAAAAGAGACCCAGTACTTC.

This clonotype has ten or more counts. V and J are TRBV5-1 and TRBJ2-1; 9 bases align to TRBD2. J lost 0 bases, V lost 3 bases, and 7 bases had no gene match. CDR1 and CDR2 from the germline V gene are SGHRS and YFSETQ. The CDR3 has 17 residues. CDR3 bases: TGCGCCAGCAGCTCGTCAGCGGGGGGAAGCTCCTACAATGAGCAGTTCTTC. Translated: CASSSSAGGSSYNEQFF.

In this sample, this clonotype turned up a few times. V usage is TRBV2 and J usage is TRBJ2-5; TRBD2 matches 9 bases. V trimming: 6 bases; J trimming: 2 bases; junction bases outside the gene matches: 7. The CDR3 covers 15 residues. CDR1 is SNHLY and CDR2 is FYNNEI in the germline V gene. This CDR3 is CASRLAGLKQETQYF. CDR3 in DNA: TGTGCCAGCAGGCTAGCGGGACTGAAACAAGAGACCCAGTACTTC.